This TCR beta chain comes out of a study of beta chain features in type 1 diabetes. Overall study results and limits: All four CD4+ subsets from Type 1 diabetes patients carried moderately but significantly shorter TCRB CDR3s.

As every portion of the isolated RNA was reverse transcribed, the sequencing read expressed TCRB transcripts. Produced via immunoSEQ multiplex PCR; TCRdb's table is partial and in-frame only. Of tens of thousands of clones listed, roughly 70% were seen once; the top ten hold about 2.1%. The table lists this clone with a count of one. Antigen unknown. Per germline, CDR1 SGDLS and CDR2 YYNGEE. The V end was cut by 4 bases, the J end by 7 bases, with 21 bases between. This CDR3 spans 17 amino acids. What was sequenced was Tregs from blood. The chain carries TRBV9 and TRBJ1-6; D is perhaps TRBD1 (6 bases). The TCR originated in a woman aged 18-35 years with type 1 diabetes. The chain's CDR3 is CASSPQAGGPQNSPLHF. CDR3 in DNA: TGTGCCAGCAGCCCCCAAGCGGGGGGGCCTCAAAATTCACCCCTCCACTTT.